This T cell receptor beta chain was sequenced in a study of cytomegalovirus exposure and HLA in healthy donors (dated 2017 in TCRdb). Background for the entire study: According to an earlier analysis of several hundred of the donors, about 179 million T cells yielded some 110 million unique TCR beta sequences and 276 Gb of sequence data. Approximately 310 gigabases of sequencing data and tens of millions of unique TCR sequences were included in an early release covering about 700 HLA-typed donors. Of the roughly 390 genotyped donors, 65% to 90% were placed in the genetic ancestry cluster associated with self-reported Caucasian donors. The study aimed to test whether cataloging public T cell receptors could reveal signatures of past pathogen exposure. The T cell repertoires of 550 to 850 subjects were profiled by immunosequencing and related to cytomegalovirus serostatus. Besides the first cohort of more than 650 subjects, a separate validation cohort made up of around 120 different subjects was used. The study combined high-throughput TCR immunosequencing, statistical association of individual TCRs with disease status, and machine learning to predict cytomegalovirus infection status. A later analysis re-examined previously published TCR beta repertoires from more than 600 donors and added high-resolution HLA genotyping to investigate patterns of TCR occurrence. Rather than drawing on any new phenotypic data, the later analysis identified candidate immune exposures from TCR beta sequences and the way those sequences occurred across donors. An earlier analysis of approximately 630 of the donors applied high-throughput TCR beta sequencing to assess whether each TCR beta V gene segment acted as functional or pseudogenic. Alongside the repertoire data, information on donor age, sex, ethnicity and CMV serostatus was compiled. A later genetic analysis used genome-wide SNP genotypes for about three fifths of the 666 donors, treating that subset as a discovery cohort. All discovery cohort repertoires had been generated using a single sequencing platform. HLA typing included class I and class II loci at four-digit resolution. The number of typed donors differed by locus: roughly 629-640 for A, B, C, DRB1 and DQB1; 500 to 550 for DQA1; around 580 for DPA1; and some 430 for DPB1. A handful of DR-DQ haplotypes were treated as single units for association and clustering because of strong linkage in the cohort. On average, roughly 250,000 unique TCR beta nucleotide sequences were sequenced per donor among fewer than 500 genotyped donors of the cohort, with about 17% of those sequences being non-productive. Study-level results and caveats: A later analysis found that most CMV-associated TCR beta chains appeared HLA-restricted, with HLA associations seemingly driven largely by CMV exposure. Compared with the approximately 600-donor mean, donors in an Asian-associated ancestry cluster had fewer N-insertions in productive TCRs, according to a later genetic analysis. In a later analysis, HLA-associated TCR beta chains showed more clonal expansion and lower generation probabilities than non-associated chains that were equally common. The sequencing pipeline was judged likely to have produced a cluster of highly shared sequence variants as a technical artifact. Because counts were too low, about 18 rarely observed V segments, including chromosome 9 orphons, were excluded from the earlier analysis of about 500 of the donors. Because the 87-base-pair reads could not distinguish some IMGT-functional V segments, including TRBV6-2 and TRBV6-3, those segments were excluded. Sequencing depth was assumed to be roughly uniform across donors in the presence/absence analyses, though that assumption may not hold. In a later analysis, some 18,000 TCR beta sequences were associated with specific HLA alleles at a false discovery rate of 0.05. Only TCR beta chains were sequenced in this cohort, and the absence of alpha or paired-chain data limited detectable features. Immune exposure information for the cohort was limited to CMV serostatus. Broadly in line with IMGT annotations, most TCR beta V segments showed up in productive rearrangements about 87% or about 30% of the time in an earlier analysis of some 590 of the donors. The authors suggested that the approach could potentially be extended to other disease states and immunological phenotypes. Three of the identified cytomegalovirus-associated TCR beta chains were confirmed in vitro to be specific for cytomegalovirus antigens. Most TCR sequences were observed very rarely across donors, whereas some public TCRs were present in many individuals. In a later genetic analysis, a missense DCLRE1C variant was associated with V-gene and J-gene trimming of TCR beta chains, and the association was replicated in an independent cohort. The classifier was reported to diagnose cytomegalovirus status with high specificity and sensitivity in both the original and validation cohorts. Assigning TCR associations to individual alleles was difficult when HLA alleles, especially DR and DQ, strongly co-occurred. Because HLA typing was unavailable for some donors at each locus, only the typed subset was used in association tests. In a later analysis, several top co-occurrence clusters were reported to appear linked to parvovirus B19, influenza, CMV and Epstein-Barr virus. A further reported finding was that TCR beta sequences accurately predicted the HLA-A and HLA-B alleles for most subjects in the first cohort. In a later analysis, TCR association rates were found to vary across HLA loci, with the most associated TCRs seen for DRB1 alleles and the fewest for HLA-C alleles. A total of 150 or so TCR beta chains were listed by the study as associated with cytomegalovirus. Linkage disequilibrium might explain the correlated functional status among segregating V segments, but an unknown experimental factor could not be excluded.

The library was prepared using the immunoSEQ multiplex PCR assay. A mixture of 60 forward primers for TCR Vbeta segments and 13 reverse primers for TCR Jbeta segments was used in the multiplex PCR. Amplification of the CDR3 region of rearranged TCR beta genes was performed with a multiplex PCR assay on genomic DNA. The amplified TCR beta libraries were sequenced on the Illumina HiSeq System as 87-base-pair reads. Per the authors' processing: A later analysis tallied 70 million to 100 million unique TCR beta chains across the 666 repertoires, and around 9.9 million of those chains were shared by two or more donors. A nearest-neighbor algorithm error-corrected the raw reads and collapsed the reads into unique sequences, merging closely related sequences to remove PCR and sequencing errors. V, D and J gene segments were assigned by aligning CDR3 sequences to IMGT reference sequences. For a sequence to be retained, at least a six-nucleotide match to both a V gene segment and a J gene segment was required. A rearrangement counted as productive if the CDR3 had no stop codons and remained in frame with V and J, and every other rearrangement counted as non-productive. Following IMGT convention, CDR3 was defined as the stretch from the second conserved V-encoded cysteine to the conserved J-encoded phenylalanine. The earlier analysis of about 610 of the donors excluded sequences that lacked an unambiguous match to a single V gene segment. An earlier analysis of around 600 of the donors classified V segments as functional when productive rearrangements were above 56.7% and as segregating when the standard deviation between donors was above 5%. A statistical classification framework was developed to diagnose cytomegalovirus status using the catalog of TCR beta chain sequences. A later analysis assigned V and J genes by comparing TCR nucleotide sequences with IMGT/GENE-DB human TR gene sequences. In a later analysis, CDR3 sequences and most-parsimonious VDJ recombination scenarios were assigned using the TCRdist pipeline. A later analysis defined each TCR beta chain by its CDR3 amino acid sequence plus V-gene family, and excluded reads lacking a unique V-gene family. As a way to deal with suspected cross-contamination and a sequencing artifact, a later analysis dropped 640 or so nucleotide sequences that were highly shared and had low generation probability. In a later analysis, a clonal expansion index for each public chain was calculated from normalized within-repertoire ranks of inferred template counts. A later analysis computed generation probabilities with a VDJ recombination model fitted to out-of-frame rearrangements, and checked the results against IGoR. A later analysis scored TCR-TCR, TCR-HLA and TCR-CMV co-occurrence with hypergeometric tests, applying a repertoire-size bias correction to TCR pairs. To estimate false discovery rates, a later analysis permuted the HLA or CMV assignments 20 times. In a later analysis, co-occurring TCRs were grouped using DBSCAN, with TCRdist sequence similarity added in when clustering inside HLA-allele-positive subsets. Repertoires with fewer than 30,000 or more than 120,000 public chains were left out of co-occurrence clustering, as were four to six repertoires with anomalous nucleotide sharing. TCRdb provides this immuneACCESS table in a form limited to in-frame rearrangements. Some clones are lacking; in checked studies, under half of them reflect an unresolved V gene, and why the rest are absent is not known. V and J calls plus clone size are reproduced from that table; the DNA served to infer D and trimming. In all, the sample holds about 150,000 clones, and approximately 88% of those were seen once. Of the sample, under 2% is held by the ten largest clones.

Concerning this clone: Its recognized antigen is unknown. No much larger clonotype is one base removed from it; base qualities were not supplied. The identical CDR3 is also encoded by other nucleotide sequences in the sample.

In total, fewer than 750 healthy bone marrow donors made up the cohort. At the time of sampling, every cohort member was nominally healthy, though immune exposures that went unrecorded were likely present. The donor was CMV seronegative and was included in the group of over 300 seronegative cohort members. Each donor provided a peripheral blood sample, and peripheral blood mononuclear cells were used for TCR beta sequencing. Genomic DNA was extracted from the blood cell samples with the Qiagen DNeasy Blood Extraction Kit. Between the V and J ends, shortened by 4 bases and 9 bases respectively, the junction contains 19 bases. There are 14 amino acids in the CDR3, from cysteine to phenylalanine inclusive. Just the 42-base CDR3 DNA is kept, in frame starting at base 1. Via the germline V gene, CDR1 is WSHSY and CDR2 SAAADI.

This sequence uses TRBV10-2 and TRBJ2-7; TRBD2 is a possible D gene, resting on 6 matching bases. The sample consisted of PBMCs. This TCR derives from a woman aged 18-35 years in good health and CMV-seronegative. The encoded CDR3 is CASSGGVGVGGQYF. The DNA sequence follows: TGCGCCAGCAGTGGCGGGGTGGGGGTGGGAGGGCAGTACTTC.